The 18 T cell receptor beta chains below were found in one sample sequenced in a study of human T cells and chemical hapten exposure. The library tagged individual cDNA molecules with unique molecular identifiers. TCRdb fed the reads into MiXCR, producing one record per CDR3 protein. The sample comprises around 120,000 distinct CDR3 sequences, around 8.5% of which are singletons, and approximately 1.4% rests with the top ten. Sequencing started from total RNA isolated from unfractionated whole blood. Sequencing input: whole blood. These receptors were taken from a human donor in good health. Some clones in this sample may be carry-over from other donors' samples.

This clonotype has ten or more counts. V is TRBV20-1 and J is TRBJ2-1; the match to TRBD2 covers 13 bases. Per the germline V gene, CDR1 is DFQATT and CDR2 is SNEGSKA (reference sequence). V lost 3 bases to trimming and J lost 6 bases; unmatched junction nucleotides: 5. This CDR3 is built from 15 residues. As DNA, the CDR3 is TGCAGTGCTAGGAAACTAGCGGGAGGGTCCAATGAGCAGTTCTTC. Its translation is CSARKLAGGSNEQFF.

This clonotype was counted at least ten times. This chain links TRBV3-1 with TRBJ2-1, with 10 bases fitting TRBD2. The CDR3 has 15 residues. Germline V gene data show CDR1 as LGHDT and CDR2 as YNNKEL (reference sequence). After removal of 2 bases from V and 9 bases from J, the junction contained 7 bases not matched to a gene. As DNA, the CDR3 is TGTGCCAGCAGCCAACAGAGCGGGGGGGGCGGTGAGCAGTTCTTC. Amino acid sequence: CASSQQSGGGGEQFF.

This sequence joins TRBV6-2 or TRBV6-3 and TRBJ2-1; 7 bases align to TRBD2. The germline V gene encodes CDR1 MNHEY and CDR2 SVGEGT. This CDR3 is built from 16 residues. V gave up 0 bases and J gave up 6 bases; unmatched junction bases: 8. The CDR3 loop is CASSYSGRGFPNEQFF. The CDR3 DNA reads as TGTGCCAGCAGTTACTCGGGGCGGGGGTTCCCCAATGAGCAGTTCTTC.

In this sample, this clonotype turned up a few times. The chain recombines TRBV11-3 with TRBJ2-1; 8 positions agree with TRBD2. Germline values: CDR1 SGHNT, CDR2 YENEEA. Trimming at V came to 0 bases and at J to 5 bases, leaving 9 bases not matched to a gene. The CDR3 spans 17 residues. In DNA, the CDR3 is TGTGCCAGCAGCTTAGAGGCGTCCGGGACTAGTAACAATGAGCAGTTCTTC. Translated, it gives CASSLEASGTSNNEQFF.

The chain uses TRBV5-6 and TRBJ2-5; possibly TRBD1 or TRBD2 for D (5 bases each). V dropped 1 base and J dropped 7 bases, with 17 bases sitting between them. The CDR3 has 15 residues. CDR1 is SGHDT, CDR2 YYEEEE, per germline. CDR3 in amino acids: CASSLSGTAIGTQYF. CDR3 bases: TGTGCCAGCAGCTTGTCCGGGACCGCCATCGGGACCCAGTACTTC.

This clonotype turned up a few times. Relative to the germline gene, one junction end is altered; a read error may explain this. The rearrangement uses TRBV12-3 or TRBV12-4 and TRBJ2-1, with 10 bases lining up with TRBD2. This CDR3 has 15 residues. The CDR3 DNA reads TGTGCCAGCAGTCTAGCGGGAGTATTCTACAATGAGCAGTTCTTC. Amino acid sequence: CASSLAGVFYNEQFF.

Of note for this clonotype: Possible read error: a much larger clone is one base away. The rearrangement uses TRBV7-2 and TRBJ2-7, with 7 bases matching TRBD2. From germline, CDR1 is SGHTA and CDR2 FQGNSA. The CDR3 covers 14 residues. The CDR3, as DNA: TGTGCCAGCCGCTTAGCGGGCAGCTCCTACGAGCAGTACTTC. Its translation: CASRLAGSSYEQYF.

The chain employs TRBV3-1 and TRBJ2-3; D not resolved. The germline V and J ends were trimmed by 6 bases and 6 bases, with 25 bases remaining between them. The CDR3 loop spans 17 amino acids. CDR1 LGHDT and CDR2 YNNKEL come from the germline V gene (reference sequence). CDR3 in amino acids: CASSPQLSLYRSDTQYF. The DNA for the CDR3 is TGTGCCAGCAGTCCCCAGCTTTCCCTGTACCGTTCGGATACGCAGTATTTT.

The chain uses TRBV5-5 and TRBJ2-7, with TRBD1 identical over 9 bases. Germline lookup yields CDR1 SGHKS and CDR2 YYEKEE (reference sequence). After removal of 4 bases from V and 0 bases from J, the junction contained 5 bases not matched to a gene. The CDR3 is 15 amino acids. CDR3 protein: CASSKGTGSSYEQYF. The DNA for the CDR3 is TGTGCCAGCAGCAAGGGGACAGGGAGCTCCTACGAGCAGTACTTC.

The J gene is TRBJ1-5, the V gene TRBV6-2 or TRBV6-3; no definite D call. The V gene's germline CDR1 is MNHEY and CDR2 SVGEGT. Deletions cut 6 bases from V and 2 bases from J, with 14 bases between. There are 15 residues in the CDR3. In DNA, the CDR3 is TGTGCCAGCAGATCGACCCGGAGGGGCAATCAGCCCCAGCATTTT. Its protein product is CASRSTRRGNQPQHF.

This clonotype was found a few times. The rearrangement joins TRBV6-6 to TRBJ1-4; 7 nucleotides agree with TRBD1. The CDR3 extends over 17 amino acids. CDR1 and CDR2 (germline): MNHNY, SVGAGI (reference sequence). V was clipped by 0 bases and J by 7 bases; unmatched bases: 11. The CDR3: CASSYSTGLGGSEKLFF. In DNA form, the CDR3 reads TGTGCCAGCAGTTACTCGACAGGGCTCGGTGGTAGTGAAAAACTGTTTTTT.

The CDR3 DNA reads TGCAGTGCTAGAGGAACGCGGGAGCGTTCCTACGAGCAGTACTTC. This codes for CSARGTRERSYEQYF. The chain carries TRBV20-1 and TRBJ2-7; 7 nucleotides align to TRBD2. V lost 1 base to trimming and J lost 1 base; unmatched junction nucleotides: 7. The germline V gene encodes CDR1 DFQATT and CDR2 SNEGSKA (reference sequence). The CDR3 loop spans 15 amino acids.

The chain joins TRBV21-1 to TRBJ2-1; TRBD2 is the table's D call, not checked against the DNA. TRBV21-1 is shown as a pseudogene. This CDR3 has 15 residues. In nucleotides, the CDR3 is TGTGCCAGCAGCAAAGGAAGCGGGAGGTACAATGAGCAGTTCTTC. This encodes CASSKGSGRYNEQFF.

This chain uses TRBV29-1 with TRBJ2-2; the D gene is possibly TRBD1 (6 bases). Germline assignment: CDR1 SQVTM and CDR2 ANQGSEA. Trimming took off 7 bases at V and 0 bases at J, with 9 bases between the two ends. This CDR3 is 13 amino acids long. The CDR3 DNA reads TGCAGCGGCAGGGGACCGAACACCGGGGAGCTGTTTTTT. It specifies CSGRGPNTGELFF.

The table lists this clonotype with a few counts. The chain carries TRBV10-3 and TRBJ2-1; 7 bases line up with TRBD1. This CDR3 region has 15 residues. The germline V gene has CDR1 ENHRY and CDR2 SYGVKD. J gave up 4 bases and V 6 bases, and 9 bases lay outside the gene matches. CDR3 region: CAIRIRDSSYNEQFF. The CDR3 coding sequence is TGTGCCATCAGAATCCGGGACAGCAGTTACAATGAGCAGTTCTTC.

This clonotype has only a few counts. This chain connects TRBV3-1 to TRBJ2-7; tentative D call: TRBD2 (5 bases). CDR3 length: 16 residues. Between the trimmed V and J ends, which lost 0 bases and 0 bases, there was a span of 12 bases. Germline-derived CDR1 and CDR2 are LGHDT and YNNKEL (reference sequence). The chain's CDR3 is CASSQDGGGYSYEQYF. The CDR3 DNA sequence: TGTGCCAGCAGCCAAGACGGAGGCGGGTACTCCTACGAGCAGTACTTC.

This clonotype was counted many times. The V gene is TRBV5-4, the J gene TRBJ1-1; 9 bases match TRBD1. This CDR3 spans 13 amino acids. Germline V gene data show CDR1 as SGHNT and CDR2 as YYREEE (reference sequence). J lost 7 bases, V lost 2 bases, and 3 bases had no gene match. In DNA form, the CDR3 reads TGTGCCAGCAGCTTTAAGGACAGGGGTGAAGCTTTCTTT. It codes for CASSFKDRGEAFF.

Only a few counts were recorded for this clonotype. As DNA, the CDR3 is TGCGCCAGCAGCTTGGGGGACAGCGGGAACAATGAGCAGTTCTTC. Translated: CASSLGDSGNNEQFF. The chain joins TRBV5-1 to TRBJ2-1; perhaps D is TRBD1 or TRBD2 (7 bases each). Trimming took 0 bases from V and 5 from J, leaving 12 bases between them. This CDR3 has 15 residues. Germline V CDR1 and CDR2: SGHRS, YFSETQ.